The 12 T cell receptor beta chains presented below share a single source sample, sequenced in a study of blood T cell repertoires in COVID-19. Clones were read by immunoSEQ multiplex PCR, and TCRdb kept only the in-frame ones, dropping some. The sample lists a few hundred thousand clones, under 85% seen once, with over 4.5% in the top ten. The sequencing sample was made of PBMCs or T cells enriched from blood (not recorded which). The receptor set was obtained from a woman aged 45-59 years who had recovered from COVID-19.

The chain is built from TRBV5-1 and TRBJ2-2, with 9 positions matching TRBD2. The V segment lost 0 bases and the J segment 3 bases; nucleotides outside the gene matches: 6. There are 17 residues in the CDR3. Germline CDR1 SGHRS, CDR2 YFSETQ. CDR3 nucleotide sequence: TGCGCCAGCAGCTTGGCCGGGGGACTAGCCTACACCGGGGAGCTGTTTTTT. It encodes CASSLAGGLAYTGELFF.

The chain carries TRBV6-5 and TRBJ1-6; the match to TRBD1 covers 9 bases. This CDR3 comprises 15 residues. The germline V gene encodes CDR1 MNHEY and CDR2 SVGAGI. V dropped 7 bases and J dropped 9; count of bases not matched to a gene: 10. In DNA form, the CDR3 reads TGTGCCAGCAAACCAACCGGGACAGGGAGTTCACCCCTCCACTTT. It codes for CASKPTGTGSSPLHF.

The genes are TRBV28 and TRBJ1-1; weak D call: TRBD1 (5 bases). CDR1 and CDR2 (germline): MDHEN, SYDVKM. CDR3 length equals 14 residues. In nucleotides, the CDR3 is TGTGCAACCAGGGAAGGGGTTCTTTACCCTGAAGCTTTCTTT. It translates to CATREGVLYPEAFF.

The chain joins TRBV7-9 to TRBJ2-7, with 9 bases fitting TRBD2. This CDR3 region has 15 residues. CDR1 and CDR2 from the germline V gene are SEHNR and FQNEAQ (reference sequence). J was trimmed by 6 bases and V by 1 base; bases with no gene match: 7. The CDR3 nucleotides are TGTGCCAGCAGCTTAGATTCGGCGGGAGGGCCCGAGCAGTACTTC. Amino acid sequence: CASSLDSAGGPEQYF.

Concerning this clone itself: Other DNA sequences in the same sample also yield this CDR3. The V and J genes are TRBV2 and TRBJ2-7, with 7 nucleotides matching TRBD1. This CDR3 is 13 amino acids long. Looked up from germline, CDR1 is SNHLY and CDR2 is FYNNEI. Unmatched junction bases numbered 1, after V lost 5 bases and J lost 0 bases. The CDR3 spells CASSRQGSYEQYF. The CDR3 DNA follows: TGTGCCAGCAGTAGACAGGGCTCCTACGAGCAGTACTTC.

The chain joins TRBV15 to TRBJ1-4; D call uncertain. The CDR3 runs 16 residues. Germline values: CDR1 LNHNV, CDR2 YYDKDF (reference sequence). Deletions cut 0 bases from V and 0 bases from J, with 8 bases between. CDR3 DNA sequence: TGTGCCACCAGCAGAGATTTGCCGGCAACTAATGAAAAACTGTTTTTT. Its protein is CATSRDLPATNEKLFF.

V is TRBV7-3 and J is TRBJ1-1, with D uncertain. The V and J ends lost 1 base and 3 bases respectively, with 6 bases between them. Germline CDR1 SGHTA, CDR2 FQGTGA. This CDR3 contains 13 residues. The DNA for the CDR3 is TGTGCCAGCAGCTTAAATTTCTACACTGAAGCTTTCTTT. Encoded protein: CASSLNFYTEAFF.

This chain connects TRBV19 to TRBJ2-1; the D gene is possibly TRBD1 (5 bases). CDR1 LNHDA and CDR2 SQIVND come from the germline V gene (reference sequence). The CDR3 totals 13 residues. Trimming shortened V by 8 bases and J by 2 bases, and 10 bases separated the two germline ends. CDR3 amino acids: CASGHGTYNEQFF. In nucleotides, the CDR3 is TGTGCCAGTGGACATGGTACCTACAATGAGCAGTTCTTC.

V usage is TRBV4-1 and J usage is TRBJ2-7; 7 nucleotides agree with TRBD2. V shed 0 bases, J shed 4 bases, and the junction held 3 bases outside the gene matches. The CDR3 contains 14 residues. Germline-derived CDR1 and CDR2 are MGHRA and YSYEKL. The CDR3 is CASSQDASGYEQYF. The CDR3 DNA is TGCGCCAGCAGCCAAGATGCTAGCGGATACGAGCAGTACTTC.

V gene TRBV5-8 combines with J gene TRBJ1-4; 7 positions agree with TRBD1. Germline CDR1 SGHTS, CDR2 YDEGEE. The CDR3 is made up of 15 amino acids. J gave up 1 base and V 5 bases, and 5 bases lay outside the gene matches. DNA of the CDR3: TGTGCCAGCAGGCTCAGACAGGGAACTAATGAAAAACTGTTTTTT. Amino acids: CASRLRQGTNEKLFF.

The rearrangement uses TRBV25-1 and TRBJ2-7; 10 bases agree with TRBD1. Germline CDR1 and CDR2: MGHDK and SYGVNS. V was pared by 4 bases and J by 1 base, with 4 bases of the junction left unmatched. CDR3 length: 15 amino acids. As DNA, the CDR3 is TGTGCCAGCAGTGCCTTGGACAGGGGGTCCTACGAGCAGTACTTC. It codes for CASSALDRGSYEQYF.

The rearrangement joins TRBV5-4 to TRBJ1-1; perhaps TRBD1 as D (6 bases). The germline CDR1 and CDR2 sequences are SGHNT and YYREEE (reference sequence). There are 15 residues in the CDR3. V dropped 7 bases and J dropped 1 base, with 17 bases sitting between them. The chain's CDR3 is CASAPTSGANTEAFF. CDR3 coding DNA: TGTGCCAGCGCGCCCACATCAGGGGCGAACACTGAAGCTTTCTTT.